A selection of T cell receptor beta chains follows, all from one sample in a study of shared clonotypes between healthy human individuals. Profiled with immunoSEQ multiplex PCR; TCRdb holds only in-frame clones, not every one. The data show about 590,000 clones, 95% to 96% seen once. Input material: naive CD8+ T cells sorted from blood. The source of these receptors is a woman aged 30 to 39 in good health. Each CDR3 is given with its conserved first and last residue. D genes are given only for firm matches. Where a row states a size, it is once, few, many or the class of an expanded clone; other rows omit it.

j_gene,v_gene,d_gene,abundance,CDR3nt,CDR3aa
TRBJ2-4,TRBV4-1,-,-,TGCGCCAGCAGCCCTATAGCGGTCGTAGCCAAAAACATTCAGTACTTC,CASSPIAVVAKNIQYF
TRBJ2-3,TRBV9,TRBD2,-,TGTGCCAGCAGCGTAGATTTCCTAGCGGGGCCCACAGATACGCAGTATTTT,CASSVDFLAGPTDTQYF
TRBJ2-5,TRBV9,-,-,TGTGCCAGCAGCGTAGCAGGGGCAGGGGAGACCCAGTACTTC,CASSVAGAGETQYF
TRBJ2-3,TRBV4-1,TRBD2,-,TGCGCCAGCAGCCTAGACGGGACTAGCGGGATTCAAGATACGCAGTATTTT,CASSLDGTSGIQDTQYF
TRBJ1-5,TRBV27,TRBD1,-,TGTGCCAGCAGCTGGACAGGGAGCAATCAGCCCCAGCATTTT,CASSWTGSNQPQHF
TRBJ1-1,TRBV19,-,few,TGTGCCAGTAGGGGCTGGGGGCCTGAAGCTTTCTTT,CASRGWGPEAFF
TRBJ2-7,TRBV11-2,-,-,TGTGCCAGCAGCTATATGAGCGAGCAGTACTTC,CASSYMSEQYF
TRBJ2-1,TRBV7-8,-,-,TGTGCCAGCAGCTGGGCTGTGTGGCGGTCCTACAATGAGCAGTTCTTC,CASSWAVWRSYNEQFF
TRBJ1-4,TRBV7-9,-,-,TGTGCCAGCAGCTTAGTGCAGGGTGAAAAACTGTTTTTT,CASSLVQGEKLFF
TRBJ2-7,TRBV29-1,TRBD1,-,TGCAGCGATGGCCGGGACAGGGGGACCTACGAGCAGTACTTC,CSDGRDRGTYEQYF
TRBJ2-7,TRBV7-8,-,-,TGTGCCAGCAGCTTACTCTCGGGAGAACAATACGAGCAGTACTTC,CASSLLSGEQYEQYF
TRBJ2-3,TRBV5-1,TRBD1,-,TGCGCCAGCAGCTTGGCCGGGACAGGGAGCACAGATACGCAGTATTTT,CASSLAGTGSTDTQYF
TRBJ2-2,TRBV7-9,-,once,TGTGCCAGCAGCTTAGCGGGGAACACCGGGGAGCTGTTTTTT,CASSLAGNTGELFF
TRBJ1-1,TRBV7-9,-,-,TGTGCCAGCAGCCCCACAGGAACCAACACTGAAGCTTTCTTT,CASSPTGTNTEAFF
TRBJ2-1,TRBV13,-,-,TGTGCCAGCAGCTCCTCTAGCGCGGGCCATGAGCAGTTCTTC,CASSSSSAGHEQFF
TRBJ1-4,TRBV6-6,-,-,TGTGCCGACCTTAGGAGGGGCTATGAAAAACTGTTTTTT,CADLRRGYEKLFF
TRBJ1-2,TRBV19,TRBD1,-,TGTGCCAGTAGTCGGGACAGGGGGAATGGCTACACCTTC,CASSRDRGNGYTF
TRBJ2-1,TRBV29-1,-,-,TGCAGCGTTGAGGGGCCCCATGGACGGCCCACCAATGAGCAGTTCTTC,CSVEGPHGRPTNEQFF
TRBJ1-2,TRBV7-9,TRBD1,-,TGTGCCAGCGGGACAGGGACCTATGGCTACACCTTC,CASGTGTYGYTF
TRBJ1-2,TRBV28,-,-,TGTGCCAGCAGTTTGGCGGCCAACTATGGCTACACCTTC,CASSLAANYGYTF
TRBJ2-7,TRBV2,TRBD2,-,TGTGCCAGCACTGGCGGGAGGGCCGGATACTTC,CASTGGRAGYF
TRBJ1-6,TRBV5-6,-,-,TGTGCCAGCTCCTTCGATAATTCACCCCTCCACTTT,CASSFDNSPLHF
TRBJ2-7,TRBV4-1,-,-,TGCGCCAGCAGCCAACCTGGGGACAAGCCCTACGAGCAGTACTTC,CASSQPGDKPYEQYF
TRBJ1-1,TRBV11-2,-,-,TGTGCCAGCAGCTTCGACGTCCGTCGGGGGAACACTGAAGCTTTCTTT,CASSFDVRRGNTEAFF
TRBJ2-7,TRBV13,-,-,TGTGCCAGCAGCTTAGGCCTACAGGGATCACCGGGTGAGCAGTACTTC,CASSLGLQGSPGEQYF
TRBJ1-1,TRBV19,-,few,TGTGCCAGTAGTCTCGACGGAATGAACACTGAAGCTTTCTTT,CASSLDGMNTEAFF
TRBJ2-7,TRBV11-2,-,-,TGTGCCAGCAGCCCCGGTTCGGGGGAGACCTACGAGCAGTACTTC,CASSPGSGETYEQYF
TRBJ2-7,TRBV27,-,-,TGTGCCAGCAGTTTATCAGCAGGGACCGCCTACGAGCAGTACTTC,CASSLSAGTAYEQYF
TRBJ2-5,TRBV13,-,-,TGTGCCAGCAGCTCACACCAAGAGACCCAGTACTTC,CASSSHQETQYF
TRBJ2-7,TRBV7-9,TRBD2,once,TGTGCCAGCACCCCCCTCGAAGCGGGAGCGCCCGAGCAGTACTTC,CASTPLEAGAPEQYF
TRBJ2-7,TRBV5-6,-,-,TGTGCCAGCAGCTTGGGCGGGGCCTCCTACGAGCAGTACTTC,CASSLGGASYEQYF
TRBJ2-7,TRBV29-1,-,-,TGCAGCGTTACCAAGGGTAGCATTTACGAGCAGTACTTC,CSVTKGSIYEQYF
TRBJ2-7,TRBV27,-,-,TGTGCCAGCAGTTTTGAAAGCGGTTACGAGCAGTACTTC,CASSFESGYEQYF
TRBJ1-1,TRBV4-1,-,-,TGCGCCAGCAGCCTCAGACAGTACACAAACACTGAAGCTTTCTTT,CASSLRQYTNTEAFF
TRBJ2-7,TRBV7-9,TRBD1,few,TGTGCCAGCAGCTCCGGACAGGGGGCTAGCGAGCAGTACTTC,CASSSGQGASEQYF
TRBJ2-7,TRBV15,-,-,TGTGCCACCAGCAGAGGCGGGACTGCCACCTACGAGCAGTACTTC,CATSRGGTATYEQYF
TRBJ2-1,TRBV14,TRBD1,-,TGTGCCAGCAGCCGATGGGACAGGGTCCATGAGCAGTTCTTC,CASSRWDRVHEQFF
TRBJ2-5,TRBV21-1,-,-,TGTGCCAGCAGCGGGACAGGGGGCCATGAGACCCAGTACTTC,CASSGTGGHETQYF
TRBJ2-7,TRBV5-8,-,-,TGTGCCAGCAGCTTGGAATATGGGCGGTCCTACGAGCAGTACTTC,CASSLEYGRSYEQYF
TRBJ2-5,TRBV7-7,-,-,TGTGCCAGCAGCCCCTGGGCCGGGCAAGAGACCCAGTACTTC,CASSPWAGQETQYF
TRBJ2-2,TRBV5-4,-,-,TGTGCCAGCAGCCAGGGACACTCCACCGGGGAGCTGTTTTTT,CASSQGHSTGELFF
TRBJ2-7,TRBV20-1,-,-,TGCAGTGCTAGCCAGGTATACGAGCAGTACTTC,CSASQVYEQYF
TRBJ1-2,TRBV19,TRBD1,-,TGTGCCAGTAGCCCAGTCCCGGGACAGGGACCAGCTAACTATGGCTACACCTTC,CASSPVPGQGPANYGYTF